The 26 T cell receptor beta chains reported below all come from one sample, sequenced in a study of identical twins listed by TCRdb under 2016. The library was prepared using 5' RACE. TCRdb records Illumina HiSeq 2000 as the sequencer. In TCRdb, the public reads were trimmed at Q25 with fastp and aligned with MiXCR, with productive beta chains retained. CDR3 protein duplicates are merged, each entry listing the most common genes and DNA. Recorded for this sample are just under 650,000 distinct CDR3 sequences; roughly 7.1% of them occurred a single time. 1.6% of the sample comes from the top ten. The sample was also reused in another study, on yellow fever vaccine responses in identical twins.

Sequences were obtained from PBMCs. These TCRs come from a young woman in good health.

In this sample, this clonotype turned up many times. V and J are TRBV6-5 and TRBJ2-1, with TRBD2 matching over 11 bases. This CDR3 is built from 18 residues. V gave up 0 bases and J gave up 2 bases; unmatched junction bases: 6. Germline CDR1 is MNHEY and CDR2 is SVGAGI. CDR3 DNA: TGTGCCAGCAGTTACTCCGGGACTAGCGGATATCCCTACAATGAGCAGTTCTTC. Translation: CASSYSGTSGYPYNEQFF.

This clonotype came up many times. The genes are TRBV29-1 and TRBJ1-4; no clear D gene. V was shortened by 4 bases and J by 5 bases, with 11 bases between the two germline ends. Germline CDR1 is SQVTM and CDR2 is ANQGSEA. The CDR3 has 13 residues. The CDR3 spells CSVGEIENEKLFF. For the CDR3, the DNA is TGCAGCGTTGGAGAGATTGAAAATGAAAAACTGTTTTTT.

The gene calls are TRBV10-3 and TRBJ2-3, with D perhaps being TRBD1 or TRBD2 (5 bases each). CDR3 length: 16 amino acids. Trimming cost V 6 bases and J 2 bases, with 18 bases left between them. Germline V gives CDR1 ENHRY, CDR2 SYGVKD. The CDR3 DNA follows: TGTGCCATCAGCCCTACTAACGGGGCCGCCACAGATACGCAGTATTTT. This codes for CAISPTNGAATDTQYF.

V is TRBV7-9 and J is TRBJ2-7, with 7 bases aligning to TRBD2. The germline V gene has CDR1 SEHNR and CDR2 FQNEAQ (reference sequence). V dropped 1 base and J dropped 4; count of bases not matched to a gene: 10. This CDR3 has 16 amino acids. In nucleotides, the CDR3 is TGTGCCAGCAGCTTAGGGACGGGACTATTCTCATACGAGCAGTACTTC. Translation: CASSLGTGLFSYEQYF.

The table lists this clonotype with many counts. The gene calls are TRBV5-6 and TRBJ2-1; no definite D call. This CDR3 contains 16 residues. In germline, CDR1 is SGHDT, CDR2 YYEEEE. V was shortened by 2 bases and J by 2 bases, with 14 bases between the two germline ends. The CDR3 bases are TGTGCCAGCAGCTTACCGGGCCTACCCACCTACAATGAGCAGTTCTTC. It yields the protein CASSLPGLPTYNEQFF.

A single count supports this clonotype. J is TRBJ2-2 and V is TRBV4-1, with D perhaps TRBD1 (5 bases). The V gene lost 4 bases and the J gene lost 4 bases, with 16 bases spanning the gap. Germline V lookup: CDR1 MGHRA, CDR2 YSYEKL. The CDR3 runs 16 residues. This CDR3 is CASSPIDKGRTGELFF. CDR3 DNA: TGCGCCAGCAGCCCAATAGACAAGGGGCGCACCGGGGAGCTGTTTTTT.

The chain uses TRBV7-8 and TRBJ2-1; D remains unclear. CDR1 SGHVS and CDR2 FQNEAQ come from the germline V gene. CDR3 size: 14 residues. Trimming pared 2 bases from V and 6 bases from J, leaving 11 bases between. The CDR3 DNA reads as TGTGCCAGCAGCTTAATCCAGGAACGCAATGAGCAGTTCTTC. Translating it yields CASSLIQERNEQFF.

V is TRBV10-2 and J is TRBJ1-6; 8 positions match TRBD1. The V and J ends lost 8 bases and 6 bases, in that order; junction bases with no gene match: 3. Germline-derived CDR1 and CDR2 are WSHSY and SAAADI. CDR3 length equals 13 residues. The CDR3 nucleotides are TGCGCCAGCGGAGGACAGGGTAATTCACCCCTCCACTTT. Its translation is CASGGQGNSPLHF.

A few counts support this clonotype. V usage is TRBV7-9 and J usage is TRBJ1-1; D gene ambiguous. V shed 1 base and J shed 5 bases, with 14 bases lying between them. CDR3 length: 15 amino acids. Per germline, CDR1 SEHNR and CDR2 FQNEAQ (reference sequence). CDR3 bases: TGTGCCAGCAGCTTAGAGGGCAGAATGGGGACTGAAGCTTTCTTT. Amino acid sequence: CASSLEGRMGTEAFF.

The gene calls are TRBV15 and TRBJ1-2; possible D gene TRBD1, 5 bases. Germline CDR1 reads LNHNV; CDR2 reads YYDKDF (reference sequence). The germline V and J ends were trimmed by 5 bases and 8 bases, with 18 bases remaining between them. This CDR3 has 14 residues. This CDR3 is CATSSMSGAGGYTF. Here the CDR3 DNA reads TGTGCCACCAGCTCCATGTCCGGGGCGGGGGGCTACACCTTC.

This clonotype was seen many times. This chain uses TRBV5-5 with TRBJ2-5; the D is unclear. The ends were cut back, 1 base at V and 1 base at J, with 5 bases in the middle. Germline CDR1 SGHKS, CDR2 YYEKEE (reference sequence). The CDR3 sequence is 13 residues long. Written as DNA, the CDR3 is TGTGCCAGCAGCTTGCAGACCCAAGAGACCCAGTACTTC. Protein: CASSLQTQETQYF.

J is TRBJ2-3 and V is TRBV3-1; D gene uncertain. V lost 1 base and J 4 bases, leaving 3 bases between the germline ends. CDR1 and CDR2 (germline): LGHDT, YNNKEL (reference sequence). This CDR3 has 12 amino acids. The CDR3 nucleotides are TGTGCCAGCAGCCAAGTGTCAGATACGCAGTATTTT. Protein sequence: CASSQVSDTQYF.

This clonotype was counted only a few times. This chain connects TRBV2 to TRBJ1-1; D is ambiguous. The CDR3 runs to 13 residues. The germline V gene encodes CDR1 SNHLY and CDR2 FYNNEI. V lost 3 bases to trimming and J lost 3 bases, with 8 bases between them. CDR3 in amino acids: CASSDEVDTEAFF. In DNA, the CDR3 is TGTGCCAGCAGTGATGAGGTGGACACTGAAGCTTTCTTT.

This clonotype has a count of ten or more. The chain recombines TRBV9 with TRBJ2-1, with 14 positions matching TRBD2. CDR1 is SGDLS, CDR2 YYNGEE, per germline. V shed 5 bases, J shed 7 bases, and the junction held 5 bases outside the gene matches. CDR3 length equals 15 residues. Here the CDR3 reads CASSGGLAGVNEQFF. CDR3 DNA: TGTGCCAGCAGTGGGGGACTAGCGGGAGTTAATGAGCAGTTCTTC. Together with reference TRBV9 and TRBJ2-1, the CDR3 gives the full variable domain: DSGVTQTPKHLITATGQRVTLRCSPRSGDLSVYWYQQSLDQGLQFLIQYYNGEERAKGNILERFSAQQFPDLHSELNLSSLELGDSALYFCASSGGLAGVNEQFFGPGTRLTVL.

The chain couples TRBV28 to TRBJ2-6; D is unresolved. The CDR3 sequence is 16 residues long. CDR1 MDHEN and CDR2 SYDVKM come from the germline V gene. Trimming removed 5 bases from V and 1 base from J, with 12 bases in between. The CDR3: CASSGVQISGANVLTF. The CDR3, as DNA: TGTGCCAGCAGTGGCGTACAGATATCTGGGGCCAACGTCCTGACTTTC.

This chain's CDR3 is CASSFQASGRGETQYF. Written as DNA, the CDR3 is TGCGCCAGCAGCTTCCAGGCTAGCGGGAGAGGAGAGACCCAGTACTTC. The rearrangement links TRBV5-1 to TRBJ2-5; TRBD2 matches 10 bases. CDR3 size: 16 residues. V dropped 2 bases and J dropped 4; count of bases not matched to a gene: 8. Germline V gene lookup returns CDR1 SGHRS and CDR2 YFSETQ.

The chain has TRBV10-3 and TRBJ2-1; TRBD2 aligns across 14 bases. Germline CDR1 reads ENHRY; CDR2 reads SYGVKD. The CDR3 loop spans 17 amino acids. After removal of 2 bases from V and 6 bases from J, the junction contained 6 bases not matched to a gene. This chain's CDR3 is CAISERLAGGRSNEQFF. CDR3 nucleotides: TGTGCCATCAGTGAGAGACTAGCGGGAGGGAGGTCCAATGAGCAGTTCTTC.

The chain links TRBV6-1 to TRBJ2-1; 7 nucleotides align to TRBD1. CDR3 length: 14 residues. The V and J ends lost 6 bases and 4 bases, in that order; junction bases with no gene match: 6. CDR1 MNHNS and CDR2 SASEGT come from the germline V gene. The CDR3 coding sequence is TGTGCCAGCAGCGGGACAGAGAAGTACAATGAGCAGTTCTTC. This gives the protein CASSGTEKYNEQFF.

This clonotype was detected many times. V and J are TRBV15 and TRBJ2-5; maybe TRBD2 (5 bases). This CDR3 is 14 amino acids long. Trimming took off 1 base at V and 0 bases at J, with 6 bases between the two ends. Germline-derived CDR1 and CDR2 are LNHNV and YYDKDF (reference sequence). The CDR3 reads CATSRGADQETQYF. DNA for the CDR3: TGTGCCACCAGCAGAGGAGCGGACCAAGAGACCCAGTACTTC.

This clonotype occurred a few times. The V and J genes are TRBV20-1 and TRBJ1-3; D is uncertain. Trimming took off 6 bases at V and 2 bases at J, with 14 bases between the two ends. This CDR3 spans 14 amino acids. Germline values: CDR1 DFQATT, CDR2 SNEGSKA (reference sequence). CDR3 amino acids: CSASQARTGNTIYF. The CDR3, as DNA: TGCAGTGCCTCTCAAGCCAGAACTGGAAACACCATATATTTT.

This clonotype has just a few counts. V usage is TRBV11-2 and J usage is TRBJ2-3; 10 bases are a match to TRBD1. J lost 5 bases, V lost 5 bases, and 7 bases had no gene match. This CDR3 comprises 15 residues. Germline V lookup: CDR1 SGHAT, CDR2 FQNNGV. The CDR3, as DNA: TGTGCCAGCAGCCACCGGGACAGGGGCGGAGATACGCAGTATTTT. It specifies CASSHRDRGGDTQYF. The full variable domain, its missing parts supplied by reference TRBV11-2 and TRBJ2-3, is EAGVAQSPRYKIIEKRQSVAFWCNPISGHATLYWYQQILGQGPKLLIQFQNNGVVDDSQLPKDRFSAERLKGVDSTLKIQPAKLEDSAVYLCASSHRDRGGDTQYFGPGTRLTVL.

The chain is built from TRBV12-3 or TRBV12-4 and TRBJ2-5, with TRBD2 matching 13 bases. The J segment lost 6 bases and the V segment lost 6 bases, leaving 1 base of the junction unmatched. The CDR3 runs 13 residues. The DNA for the CDR3 is TGTGCCAGCAGAGGGACTAGCGGGAAGACCCAGTACTTC. Residues: CASRGTSGKTQYF.

This clonotype was observed a few times. This chain links TRBV12-3 or TRBV12-4 with TRBJ2-5, with D possibly being TRBD1 or TRBD2 (5 bases each). This CDR3 is 16 amino acids long. Deletions cut 5 bases from V and 5 bases from J, with 21 bases between. The CDR3 loop is CASSRIDGARVETQYF. The CDR3 DNA reads as TGTGCCAGCAGTCGAATCGACGGGGCCAGGGTGGAGACCCAGTACTTC.

In this sample, this clonotype turned up many times. The chain carries TRBV12-3 or TRBV12-4 and TRBJ2-2; maybe TRBD2 (5 bases). This CDR3 contains 14 residues. The ends were cut back, 3 bases at V and 7 bases at J, with 12 bases in the middle. CDR3 residues: CASSFWEIGGELFF. CDR3 sequence (DNA): TGTGCCAGCAGTTTTTGGGAGATCGGCGGGGAGCTGTTTTTT.

This clonotype was seen more than once but under ten times. The rearrangement uses TRBV29-1 and TRBJ2-2, with D hard to call. V was cut by 3 bases and J by 3 bases, with 5 bases left in between. The germline gives CDR1 SQVTM, CDR2 ANQGSEA. The CDR3 is 12 residues long. The CDR3 bases are TGCAGCGTTGAGCCATACACCGGGGAGCTGTTTTTT. Its protein product is CSVEPYTGELFF.

There are many counts of this clonotype. The V and J genes are TRBV20-1 and TRBJ1-2; 8 positions agree with TRBD1. Losses at the gene ends were 3 bases for V and 3 bases for J; bases not matched to a gene: 9. In germline, CDR1 is DFQATT, CDR2 SNEGSKA (reference sequence). The CDR3 contains 15 residues. DNA of the CDR3: TGCAGTGCTAGTGAGTTAGTGGACAGGGACTATGGCTACACCTTC. Translation gives CSASELVDRDYGYTF.